A selection of T cell receptor beta chains follows, all from one sample in a study of Ad26.COV2.S vaccination and SARS-CoV-2 variants. The repertoire was sequenced with immunoSEQ multiplex PCR; TCRdb's copy has only in-frame clones and lacks some. The table shows about 480,000 clones, with 70% to 90% occurring only once. This specimen was peripheral blood, taken in a trial of Ad26.COV2.S vaccine versus placebo. The receptors originated from a person between 18 and 65 years old who received the Ad26.COV2.S COVID-19 vaccine or a placebo. Each CDR3 is given with its conserved first and last residue. D genes are given only for firm matches. Rows may omit the clone size; those that give it use once, few, many or a size class.

J gene | clone size | V gene | D gene | CDR3 DNA | CDR3 protein
TRBJ1-1 | . | TRBV27 | TRBD1 | TGTGCCAGCAGTCCGACAGGGGGCGCTGAAGCTTTCTTT | CASSPTGGAEAFF
TRBJ1-6 | . | TRBV14 | . | TGTGCCAGCAGCCAAGACCCCGCCAGGGCCTATAATTCACCCCTCCACTTT | CASSQDPARAYNSPLHF
TRBJ2-6 | once | TRBV28 | TRBD1 | TGTGCCAGCAGTTTAGGGGTCGGACAGGTGTTCTCTGGGGCCAACGTCCTGACTTTC | CASSLGVGQVFSGANVLTF
TRBJ2-1 | . | TRBV6-4 | TRBD2 | TGTGCCAGCAGCCTGACTAGCGGGAGGGCTCATACTTTCTACCATGAGCAGTTCTTC | CASSLTSGRAHTFYHEQFF
TRBJ2-1 | . | TRBV7-8 | . | TGTGCCAGCAGCTTACGTTCCGGTAGCTCCTACAATGAGCAGTTCTTC | CASSLRSGSSYNEQFF
TRBJ2-3 | . | TRBV5-3 | . | TGTGCCAGAAGCTCCGGGGCACAGGCAGATACGCAGTATTTT | CARSSGAQADTQYF
TRBJ2-3 | . | TRBV9 | . | TGTGCCTCCAGCACCCGCCCCGGCCAAGATACGCAGTATTTT | CASSTRPGQDTQYF
TRBJ1-2 | few | TRBV30 | . | TGTGCCTGGAGTGTACGCCGTGGGTCGAGGGGCTACACCTTC | CAWSVRRGSRGYTF
TRBJ1-2 | . | TRBV15 | . | TGTGCCACCAGCAGAGATCGGACAGCTAGAGACTATGGCTACACCTTC | CATSRDRTARDYGYTF
TRBJ1-5 | . | TRBV6-5 | . | TGTGCCAGCAGTTCGCTCGGGGGAATCAGCAATCAGCCCCAGCATTTT | CASSSLGGISNQPQHF
TRBJ2-5 | . | TRBV7-2 | . | TGTGCCAGCTGCGCGGATCTCCAAGAGACCCAGTACTTC | CASCADLQETQYF
TRBJ2-1 | . | TRBV2 | . | TGTGCCAGCAGTGAAGAGGCAGGGTCCTACAATGAGCAGTTCTTC | CASSEEAGSYNEQFF
TRBJ1-2 | . | TRBV5-1 | . | TGCGCCAGCAGCTTGGGACAACGATTC | CASSLGQRF
TRBJ2-1 | . | TRBV21-1 | . | TGTGCCAGCAGCAAAGAAATTAGCTCCTACAATGAGCAGTTCTTC | CASSKEISSYNEQFF
TRBJ2-3 | . | TRBV27 | . | TGTGCCAGCAGTTTGGGGACTCCAGGGGATACGCAGTATTTT | CASSLGTPGDTQYF
TRBJ1-2 | . | TRBV27 | . | TGTGCCAGCAGTTCTCCAATAACAGGGAACTATGGCTACACCTTC | CASSSPITGNYGYTF
TRBJ2-1 | . | TRBV16 | . | TGTGCCAGCAGTCAAAACAATGAGCAGTTCTTC | CASSQNNEQFF
TRBJ2-3 | . | TRBV5-1 | . | TGCGCCAGCAACGGAAGGAGCAGGGCGACAGATACGCAGTATTTT | CASNGRSRATDTQYF
TRBJ1-3 | . | TRBV7-9 | TRBD1 | TGTGCCAGCAGCTTAGGGGACAGGGCGGACACCATATATTTT | CASSLGDRADTIYF
TRBJ2-3 | . | TRBV28 | . | TGTGCCAGCAGTAACAGGGAGTCGGGCACAGATACGCAGTATTTT | CASSNRESGTDTQYF
TRBJ1-2 | . | TRBV7-2 | . | TGTGCCAGCAGCTTAAACAGGGTGGGGAGAGATGGCTACACCTTC | CASSLNRVGRDGYTF
TRBJ2-7 | . | TRBV5-1 | . | TGCGCCAGCAGCTTGGCCGGTCGGAGGGGTGAGCAGTACTTC | CASSLAGRRGEQYF
TRBJ2-7 | . | TRBV2 | . | TGTGCCAGCAGTTTCAGGGTCCCCGGTGGCGAGCAGTACTTC | CASSFRVPGGEQYF
TRBJ1-2 | . | TRBV9 | TRBD1 | TGTGCCAGCAGCTCCCGACAGGGAATAGGCTATGGCTACACCTTC | CASSSRQGIGYGYTF
TRBJ1-2 | few | TRBV7-9 | . | TGTGCCAGCAGCGGACAGCTCGGCTACACCTTC | CASSGQLGYTF
TRBJ2-7 | once | TRBV5-1 | . | TGCGCCAGCCAAGACACTTCCTACGAGCAGTACTTC | CASQDTSYEQYF
TRBJ2-1 | . | TRBV28 | . | TGTGCCAGCAGTTTAGACAGGTCACTCTTCAATGAGCAGTTCTTC | CASSLDRSLFNEQFF
TRBJ1-6 | . | TRBV4-2 | TRBD1 | TGTGCCAGCAGCCAAGATCCCGGGACAGATAATTCACCCCTCCACTTT | CASSQDPGTDNSPLHF
TRBJ2-3 | . | TRBV5-4 | TRBD2 | TGTGCCAGCAGCTCGCAGGGACTAGCGGGACCAGATACGCAGTATTTT | CASSSQGLAGPDTQYF
TRBJ1-1 | . | TRBV29-1 | . | TGCAGCGTTGAAGGACCGGGGAGGAGCACTGAAGCTTTCTTT | CSVEGPGRSTEAFF
TRBJ2-7 | once | TRBV18 | TRBD2 | TGTGCCAGCTCCCTTGGACTAGCGGGAGATGAGCAGTACTTC | CASSLGLAGDEQYF
TRBJ2-6 | . | TRBV5-4 | . | TGTGCCAGCAGCCCTAAATCTGGGGCCAACGTCCTGACTTTC | CASSPKSGANVLTF
TRBJ2-1 | once | TRBV7-9 | TRBD2 | TGTGCCAGCAGCTTAAAGGGTGGAGGGACTAGCGGGACTGAGCAGTTCTTC | CASSLKGGGTSGTEQFF
TRBJ2-2 | . | TRBV18 | . | TGTGCCAGCTCACCAGTCGGCAACACCGGGGAGCTGTTTTTT | CASSPVGNTGELFF
TRBJ2-7 | . | TRBV5-1 | . | TGCGCCAGCAGCTTGGGGGGGGCCCGAACCTACGAGCAGTACTTC | CASSLGGARTYEQYF
TRBJ2-5 | . | TRBV28 | . | TGTGCCAGCAGTTCCACAGCAAAAGAGACCCAGTACTTC | CASSSTAKETQYF
TRBJ2-1 | . | TRBV11-2 | . | TGTGCCAGCAGCTTAGGCAGGCTAGAGGGTGAGCAGTTCTTC | CASSLGRLEGEQFF
TRBJ2-2 | . | TRBV7-3 | TRBD2 | TGTGCCAGCAGCCCCCACGGAGGCACCGGACTAGCCCCCGGGGAGCTGTTTTTT | CASSPHGGTGLAPGELFF
TRBJ1-1 | . | TRBV19 | TRBD1 | TGTGCCAGTAGTATAGATTCCCAGGGGGCCGATCTCTTT | CASSIDSQGADLF
TRBJ1-3 | . | TRBV6-5 | . | TGTGCCAGCCGAGAAACAGGGAGAGGTCACACCATATATTTT | CASRETGRGHTIYF
TRBJ1-1 | . | TRBV18 | . | TGTGCCAGCTCACCACGCCTGAACACTGAAGCTTTCTTT | CASSPRLNTEAFF
TRBJ2-1 | . | TRBV28 | . | TGTGCCAGCAGTTTGGATCATCCACAGTTCTTC | CASSLDHPQFF
TRBJ1-2 | . | TRBV29-1 | TRBD1 | TGCAGCGTTGAAGATCAGGGGGACAGAGCCAACTATGGCTACACCTTC | CSVEDQGDRANYGYTF
TRBJ1-1 | . | TRBV29-1 | . | TGCAGCGTCACGACAGCAAACACTGAAGCTTTCTTT | CSVTTANTEAFF
TRBJ2-7 | . | TRBV5-4 | TRBD2 | TGTGCCAGCAGCCGGGGGGGAGAGAGCTCCTACGAGCAGTACTTC | CASSRGGESSYEQYF
TRBJ2-2 | . | TRBV28 | . | TGTGCCAGCAGATGGGTCAGGGATCAGGGTACCGGGGAGCTGTTTTTT | CASRWVRDQGTGELFF
TRBJ2-1 | once | TRBV27 | . | TGTGCCAGCAGTTTAGCCAGCTCCTACAATGAGCAGTTCTTC | CASSLASSYNEQFF
TRBJ2-1 | . | TRBV29-1 | TRBD2 | TGCAGCGTTGAAGCGGCTAGCGGGAGATACAATGAGCAGTTCTTC | CSVEAASGRYNEQFF
TRBJ2-3 | . | TRBV10-2 | . | TGCGCCAGCAGTAGAAATTCAGATACGCAGTATTTT | CASSRNSDTQYF
TRBJ1-1 | . | TRBV7-9 | . | TGTGCCAGCAGCTTACTTATCTGGGGGGACACTGAAGCTTTCTTT | CASSLLIWGDTEAFF
TRBJ2-1 | . | TRBV29-1 | TRBD2 | TGCAGCGTTGTAGTGGTAGCGGGGACACAGTTCTTC | CSVVVVAGTQFF
TRBJ1-5 | . | TRBV19 | . | TGTGCCAGTAGTCTGGGGCCGAATCAGCCCCAGCATTTT | CASSLGPNQPQHF